The 18 T cell receptor beta chains reported below all come from one sample, sequenced in a study of cytomegalovirus exposure and HLA in healthy donors. The PCR ran on 60 Vbeta and 13 Jbeta primers. Method: immunoSEQ multiplex PCR; TCRdb's copy keeps in-frame clones and lacks some. The sample has roughly 110,000 clones, 70% to 85% seen once. Material: PBMCs. The origin of the receptors is a man in his fifties or sixties in good health and CMV-seronegative.

The rearrangement joins TRBV9 to TRBJ1-4; D possibly corresponds to TRBD1 (5 bases). Trimming removed 1 base from V and 7 bases from J, with 11 bases in between. The CDR3 covers 14 residues. Germline CDR1 and CDR2: SGDLS and YYNGEE. In DNA, the CDR3 is TGTGCCAGCAGCGTATCAGGGTTAGGTGAAAAACTGTTTTTT. Translation: CASSVSGLGEKLFF.

V gene TRBV15 combines with J gene TRBJ1-6; TRBD1 aligns across 7 bases. CDR1 and CDR2 from the germline V gene are LNHNV and YYDKDF (reference sequence). The CDR3 loop spans 14 amino acids. After removal of 4 bases from V and 9 bases from J, the junction contained 6 bases not matched to a gene. The CDR3 DNA follows: TGTGCCACCAGCACCGGGACAGCCACTTCACCCCTCCACTTT. This encodes CATSTGTATSPLHF.

The chain combines TRBV5-1 with TRBJ1-3; D unclear. CDR1 is SGHRS and CDR2 is YFSETQ in the germline V gene. V lost 0 bases and J 0 bases, leaving 4 bases between the germline ends. There are 14 residues in the CDR3. CDR3 sequence reads: CASSLVGSGNTIYF. CDR3 sequence (DNA): TGCGCCAGCAGCTTGGTCGGCTCTGGAAACACCATATATTTT.

This chain joins TRBV7-9 and TRBJ2-7, with 7 bases fitting TRBD1. The CDR3 spans 15 residues. Germline CDR1 is SEHNR and CDR2 is FQNEAQ (reference sequence). With 3 bases clipped from V and 7 bases from J, the junction kept 12 bases outside the gene matches. The CDR3 DNA follows: TGTGCCAGCAGCTTGACCGGGACAGCCCCTGGGGAGCAGTACTTC. Protein sequence: CASSLTGTAPGEQYF.

The chain links TRBV27 to TRBJ2-5; D not certain. Germline V gene data show CDR1 as MNHEY and CDR2 as SMNVEV (reference sequence). The CDR3 is 14 residues long. V was cut by 5 bases and J by 4 bases, with 14 bases left in between. The CDR3 is CASSLKTPGETQYF. CDR3 coding DNA: TGTGCCAGCAGTCTCAAGACCCCGGGAGAGACCCAGTACTTC.

The V gene is TRBV7-2, the J gene TRBJ1-3; D unresolved. The germline V gene encodes CDR1 SGHTA and CDR2 FQGNSA. Trimming stripped 5 bases from V and 2 bases from J, with 13 bases between. The CDR3 is 15 residues long. CDR3 nucleotides: TGTGCCAGCAGCCCCTTGGGGAGGACTGGAAACACCATATATTTT. Translated, it gives CASSPLGRTGNTIYF.

The gene calls are TRBV18 and TRBJ2-3; the match to TRBD2 covers 7 bases. The CDR3 is made up of 15 amino acids. Germline assignment: CDR1 KGHSH and CDR2 LQKENI. J gave up 2 bases and V 3 bases, and 5 bases lay outside the gene matches. The CDR3 DNA reads as TGTGCCAGCTCACCGGGAGGGAGAACCACAGATACGCAGTATTTT. Translation: CASSPGGRTTDTQYF.

This sequence joins TRBV18 and TRBJ1-1; no clear D gene. Germline loops: CDR1 KGHSH, CDR2 LQKENI. The CDR3 is 15 residues long. Trimming left V 3 bases short and J 0 bases short, with 11 bases between. The CDR3 is CASSPTTDMNTEAFF. CDR3 bases: TGTGCCAGCTCACCGACGACTGATATGAACACTGAAGCTTTCTTT. Based on the CDR3 plus reference TRBV18 and TRBJ1-1, the full variable domain is NAGVMQNPRHLVRRRGQEARLRCSPMKGHSHVYWYRQLPEEGLKFMVYLQKENIIDESGMPKERFSAEFPKEGPSILRIQQVVRGDSAAYFCASSPTTDMNTEAFFGQGTRLTVV.

DNA of the CDR3: TGTGCCAGCAGCTCAGAGGGTTTGTTGAGCAATCAGCCCCAGCATTTT. The encoded protein is CASSSEGLLSNQPQHF. J is TRBJ1-5 and V is TRBV7-8; no firm D call. The V gene lost 4 bases and the J gene lost 1 base, with 14 bases spanning the gap. Germline V gene sequence: CDR1 SGHVS, CDR2 FQNEAQ. The CDR3 spans 16 residues. The full variable domain, in which reference TRBV7-8 and TRBJ1-5 provide the parts outside the CDR3, is GAGVSQSPRYKVAKRGQDVALRCDPISGHVSLFWYQQALGQGPEFLTYFQNEAQLDKSGLPSDRFFAERPEGSVSTLKIQRTQQEDSAVYLCASSSEGLLSNQPQHFGDGTRLSIL.

Remarks on this clone: One end of the junction is discordant with germline, which a read error may explain. The chain joins TRBV7-2 to TRBJ1-1; D is undetermined. Per the germline V gene, CDR1 is SGHTA and CDR2 is FQGNSA. The CDR3 extends over 15 amino acids. CDR3 sequence: CASSLLGFGNTKAFF. As DNA, the CDR3 is TGTGCCAGCAGCTTATTAGGGTTCGGGAACACTAAAGCTTTCTTT.

The chain is built from TRBV2 and TRBJ1-2; possible D gene TRBD1, 6 bases. The CDR3 sequence is 13 residues long. Germline lookup yields CDR1 SNHLY and CDR2 FYNNEI. The V and J ends lost 6 bases and 4 bases respectively, with 12 bases between them. This CDR3 reads CASRKQGLYGYTF. The CDR3, as DNA: TGTGCCAGCAGGAAACAGGGCCTCTATGGCTACACCTTC.

CDR3 sequence (DNA): TGTGCCAGCAGTGAGGGACAGGGGGGCGGCCCCTATGGCTACACCTTC. This sequence encodes CASSEGQGGGPYGYTF. V is TRBV6-1 and J is TRBJ1-2; 11 positions match TRBD1. This CDR3 has 16 amino acids. CDR1 and CDR2 (germline): MNHNS, SASEGT. With 3 bases clipped from V and 4 bases from J, the junction kept 7 bases outside the gene matches.

This chain uses TRBV11-3 with TRBJ2-1, with D possibly being TRBD1 (5 bases). V was pared by 1 base and J by 0 bases, with 10 bases between. The V gene's germline CDR1 is SGHNT and CDR2 YENEEA. CDR3 length equals 16 residues. The CDR3 spells CASSLGGASSYNEQFF. CDR3 DNA sequence: TGTGCCAGCAGCTTAGGGGGCGCCAGCTCCTACAATGAGCAGTTCTTC.

This chain uses TRBV19 with TRBJ1-1; 8 bases match TRBD1. V shed 7 bases and J 10 bases; nucleotides not matched to a gene: 11. This CDR3 has 13 residues. Germline lookup yields CDR1 LNHDA and CDR2 SQIVND (reference sequence). The CDR3 DNA follows: TGTGCCAGTATTCCGGACAGGGCCGGAGGAGCTTTCTTT. As protein: CASIPDRAGGAFF.

The CDR3: CATYDGGQGLMELFF. The CDR3 region has the DNA TGTGCCACCTACGATGGGGGACAGGGTTTGATGGAACTGTTTTTT. V usage is TRBV28 and J usage is TRBJ1-4; 9 bases match TRBD1. V was pared by 10 bases and J by 12 bases, with 18 bases of the junction left unmatched. CDR1 and CDR2 from the germline V gene are MDHEN and SYDVKM. The CDR3 is 15 amino acids.

V gene TRBV30 combines with J gene TRBJ2-5, with TRBD2 matching over 14 bases. The trim removed 3 bases at V and 5 bases at J, leaving 8 bases unmatched. CDR1 GTSNPN and CDR2 SVGIG come from the germline V gene (reference sequence). CDR3 length: 16 amino acids. The CDR3, as DNA: TGTGCCTGGAGCCCAGGACTAGCGGGGGGTGGGGAGACCCAGTACTTC. This gives the protein CAWSPGLAGGGETQYF. Using reference TRBV30 and TRBJ2-5 for the parts outside the CDR3, the full variable domain is SQTIHQWPATLVQPVGSPLSLECTVEGTSNPNLYWYRQAAGRGLQLLFYSVGIGQISSEVPQNLSASRPQDRQFILSSKKLLLSDSGFYLCAWSPGLAGGGETQYFGPGTRLLVL.

This chain joins TRBV5-1 and TRBJ1-4, with D possibly being TRBD1 (5 bases). Germline V CDR1 and CDR2: SGHRS, YFSETQ. The V and J ends lost 0 bases and 5 bases respectively, with 11 bases between them. The CDR3 spans 15 residues. The chain's CDR3 is CASSLAPGGNEKLFF. CDR3 sequence (DNA): TGCGCCAGCAGCTTGGCCCCCGGGGGAAATGAAAAACTGTTTTTT.

This chain links TRBV5-1 with TRBJ1-4, with TRBD1 matching 10 bases. CDR3 length equals 15 residues. Germline V gene sequence: CDR1 SGHRS, CDR2 YFSETQ. The V gene end was trimmed by 0 bases and the J gene end by 6 bases; junction bases not matched to a gene: 2. The CDR3 DNA reads as TGCGCCAGCAGCTTGGCCGGGACAGGGGATGAAAAACTGTTTTTT. It codes for CASSLAGTGDEKLFF.